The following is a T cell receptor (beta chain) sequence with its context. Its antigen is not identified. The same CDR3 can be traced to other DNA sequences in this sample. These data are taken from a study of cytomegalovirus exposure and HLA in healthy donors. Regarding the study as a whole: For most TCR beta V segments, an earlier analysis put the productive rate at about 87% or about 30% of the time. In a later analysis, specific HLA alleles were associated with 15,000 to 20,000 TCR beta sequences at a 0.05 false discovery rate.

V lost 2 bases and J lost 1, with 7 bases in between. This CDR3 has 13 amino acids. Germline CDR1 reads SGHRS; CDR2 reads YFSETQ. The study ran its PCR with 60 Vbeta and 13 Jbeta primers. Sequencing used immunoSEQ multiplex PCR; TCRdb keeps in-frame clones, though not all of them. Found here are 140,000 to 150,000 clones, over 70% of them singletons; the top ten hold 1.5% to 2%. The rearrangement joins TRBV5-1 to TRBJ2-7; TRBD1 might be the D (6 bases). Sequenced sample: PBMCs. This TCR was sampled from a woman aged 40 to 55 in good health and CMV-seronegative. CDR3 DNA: TGCGCCAGCAGCTTCACAGGGTCCTACGAGCAGTACTTC. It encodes CASSFTGSYEQYF.